The subject of this entry is one T cell receptor (beta chain). Its antigen is unidentified. The data were taken from a study of cytomegalovirus exposure and HLA in healthy donors. Study-wide findings and caveats: The authors confirmed in vitro that three CMV-associated chains were specific for CMV antigens.

The primer mix had 60 Vbeta and 13 Jbeta primers. This table comes from immunoSEQ multiplex PCR, and its TCRdb copy is limited to in-frame clones, with some not included. Among about 140,000 clones listed, around 80% were seen once. Healthy donors of bone marrow made up the group. The sequence came from a female donor in good health and CMV-seronegative. Source material: PBMCs.

The CDR3: CASRAFSGTSGTNGHEQFF. CDR3 in DNA: TGCGCCAGCAGAGCCTTTTCCGGGACTAGCGGGACCAACGGCCATGAGCAGTTCTTC. This chain links TRBV5-1 with TRBJ2-1, with 13 bases aligning to TRBD2. In germline, CDR1 is SGHRS, CDR2 YFSETQ. After removal of 5 bases from V and 8 bases from J, the junction contained 19 bases not matched to a gene. This CDR3 has 19 residues.